The clone carrying this TCR beta chain was recorded a few times. Here immunoSEQ multiplex PCR was the method, and the copy in TCRdb shows in-frame clones only, minus some. Seen here are approximately 230,000 clones, approximately 90% observed once, and the top ten hold over 1.5%. The record originates from a study of blood T cell repertoires in COVID-19. CDR3 length: 16 residues. The ends lost 1 base at V and 6 bases at J; junction bases unmatched: 8. The germline V gene encodes CDR1 KGHSH and CDR2 LQKENI. V is TRBV18 and J is TRBJ2-2; TRBD1 matches 7 bases. The TCR sequence derives from a man in his forties who had recovered from COVID-19. Sequenced input: PBMCs or T cells enriched from blood (not recorded which). The DNA of the CDR3 is TGTGCCAGCTCACCACGGACAGGCATTAGCGCCGGGGAGCTGTTTTTT. Amino acids: CASSPRTGISAGELFF.